This T cell receptor beta chain originates from a study of vaccination and CD4 T cells after COVID-19. With respect to this clonotype: Its specificity is not known.

The CDR3 is made up of 13 amino acids. CDR1 and CDR2 (germline): MNHNS, SASEGT. The V end lost 9 bases, the J end lost 2 bases, and 12 bases lay between the germline ends. Documented time point: late sampling 161 to 241 days after vaccination in three convalescent patients. Regarding treatment: roughly nine-day PBMC culture with coronavirus spike peptide pools or control peptides (ViraFEST assay). After expanding antigen-specific T cells with peptide pools, ViraFEST sequenced their TCRs. The Oncomine TCR Beta short-read assay was applied to DNA of cultured CD4+ T cells. TCRdb re-called the PCR reads with MiXCR, one entry per CDR3 protein. The table has 20,000 to 25,000 distinct CDR3 sequences, roughly 50% seen once. Study-level findings and limits: Spike mono-reactivity held for 304 of 307 vaccine-specific clones in convalescent patients.

The J gene is TRBJ2-3, the V gene TRBV6-1, with D uncertain. This TCR derives from a human donor who had recovered from COVID-19. Sequencing used CD4+ T cells from blood, cultured in vitro, obtained about 7 months after SARS-CoV-2 vaccination. The chain's CDR3 is CASKEYYTDTQYF. The DNA of the CDR3 is TGTGCCAGTAAAGAGTATTACACAGATACGCAGTATTTT.